The present T cell receptor beta chain was sequenced within a study of blood T cell repertoires in COVID-19. Trimming shortened V by 4 bases and J by 2 bases, and 16 bases separated the two germline ends. The CDR3 runs 16 residues. CDR1 SGHTS and CDR2 YDEGEE come from the germline V gene. Produced via immunoSEQ multiplex PCR; TCRdb's table is partial and in-frame only. The sample includes 150,000 to 200,000 clones, approximately 90% of them seen just once. The chain employs TRBV5-8 and TRBJ1-5, with TRBD1 as a possible D gene (6 bases). This clonotype was obtained from a man aged 18 to 29 who had recovered from COVID-19. The sequencing input was peripheral blood. The CDR3 DNA is TGTGCCAGCAGCATCGGACAGACCGTCGGCAATCAGCCCCAGCATTTT. Its protein is CASSIGQTVGNQPQHF.